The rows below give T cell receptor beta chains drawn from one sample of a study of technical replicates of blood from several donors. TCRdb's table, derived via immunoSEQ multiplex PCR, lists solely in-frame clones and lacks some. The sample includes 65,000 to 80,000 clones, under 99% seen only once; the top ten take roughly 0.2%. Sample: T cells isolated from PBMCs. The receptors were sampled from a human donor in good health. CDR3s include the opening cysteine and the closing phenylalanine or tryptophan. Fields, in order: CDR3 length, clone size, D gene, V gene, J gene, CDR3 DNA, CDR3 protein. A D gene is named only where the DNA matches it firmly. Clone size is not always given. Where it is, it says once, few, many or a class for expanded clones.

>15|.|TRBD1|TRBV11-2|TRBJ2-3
TGTGCCAGCAGCCGCTCGGACAGGGGCGGGGATACGCAGTATTTT
CASSRSDRGGDTQYF
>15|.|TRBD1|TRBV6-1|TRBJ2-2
TGTGCCAGCAGCGAACTCACAGGGGTCCCCGGGGAGCTGTTTTTT
CASSELTGVPGELFF
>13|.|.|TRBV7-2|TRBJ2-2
TGTGCCAGCAGCTTAGTCTCGAGCGGGGAGCTGTTTTTT
CASSLVSSGELFF
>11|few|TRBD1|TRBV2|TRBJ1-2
TGTGCCAGCAGGGACAGGGTTGGCTACACCTTC
CASRDRVGYTF
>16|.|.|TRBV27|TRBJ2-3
TGTGCCAGCAGTTTGGGCCCTGGGGCAGCATCAGATACGCAGTATTTT
CASSLGPGAASDTQYF
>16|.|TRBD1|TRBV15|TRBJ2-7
TGTGCCACCAGCCGAACGCCGGGACAGAGCTCCTACGAGCAGTACTTC
CATSRTPGQSSYEQYF
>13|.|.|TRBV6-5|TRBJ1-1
TGTGCCAGCACAGGGAATTGGGGCACTGAAGCTTTCTTT
CASTGNWGTEAFF
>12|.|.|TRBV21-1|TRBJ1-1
TGTGCCGCCTATCAGGGGGTCACTGAAGCTTTCTTT
CAAYQGVTEAFF
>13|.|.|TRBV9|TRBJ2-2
TGTGCCAGCAAATGGGGGGACACCGGGGAGCTGTTTTTT
CASKWGDTGELFF
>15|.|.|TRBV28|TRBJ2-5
TGTGCCAGCAGCTTATCAGGGGTCACACAAGAGACCCAGTACTTC
CASSLSGVTQETQYF
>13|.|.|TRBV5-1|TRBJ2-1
TGCGCCAGCCGCTCGGGGGCCTACAATGAGCAGTTCTTC
CASRSGAYNEQFF
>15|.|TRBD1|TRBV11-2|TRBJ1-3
TGTGCCAGCAGCCCCCCCGGGACAGGAGGAAACACCATATATTTT
CASSPPGTGGNTIYF
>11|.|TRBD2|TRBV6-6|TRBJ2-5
TGTGCCAGCTGGGAGGGAGAGACCCAGTACTTC
CASWEGETQYF
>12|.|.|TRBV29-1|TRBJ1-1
TGCAGCGCAGGACGGGGGAACACTGAAGCTTTCTTT
CSAGRGNTEAFF
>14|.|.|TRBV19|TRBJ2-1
TGTGCCAACCCCATGACGGGAGTTCTAAATGAGCAGTTCTTC
CANPMTGVLNEQFF
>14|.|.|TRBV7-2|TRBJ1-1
TGTGCCAGCAGCTTGACAACGGTGAACACTGAAGCTTTCTTT
CASSLTTVNTEAFF
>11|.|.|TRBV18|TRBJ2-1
TGTGCCAGCTCCCTGGCTAATGAGCAGTTCTTC
CASSLANEQFF
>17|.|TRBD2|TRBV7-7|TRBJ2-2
TGTGCTAGCGGAATTCTAGCGGGCAGTACGAACACCGGGGAGCTGTTTTTT
CASGILAGSTNTGELFF
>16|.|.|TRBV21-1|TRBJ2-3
TGTGCCAGCCGAGCGAACGGGACAGGAGACACAGATACGCAGTATTTT
CASRANGTGDTDTQYF
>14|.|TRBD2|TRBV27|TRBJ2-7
TGTGCCAGCAGCCCGAGGTTGGGGGGGTACGAGCAGTACTTC
CASSPRLGGYEQYF
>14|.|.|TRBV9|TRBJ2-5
TGTGCCAGCAGCGTAGGGACAGTACAAGAGACCCAGTACTTC
CASSVGTVQETQYF
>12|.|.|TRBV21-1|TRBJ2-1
TGTGCCAGCACCATACAATACAATGAGCAGTTCTTC
CASTIQYNEQFF
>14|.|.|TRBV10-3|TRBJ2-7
TGTGCCACGGGAAAAAGACGGGACTCCTACGAGCAGTACTTC
CATGKRRDSYEQYF
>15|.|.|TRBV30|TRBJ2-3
TGTGCCCGCCACGGCACAGGGTCGGGCTTAGACACGCAGTATTTT
CARHGTGSGLDTQYF
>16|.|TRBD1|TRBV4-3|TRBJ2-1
TGCGCCAGCAGCCAAGGGGGGACAGACTTATACAATGAGCAGTTCTTC
CASSQGGTDLYNEQFF
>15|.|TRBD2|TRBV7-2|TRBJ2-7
TGTGCCAGCAGCTTAGCGAACGGGAGGGAAGCCGAGCAGTACTTC
CASSLANGREAEQYF
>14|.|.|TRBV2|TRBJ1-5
TGTGCCAGCAATTGGGCGGGGGACAATCAGCCCCAGCATTTT
CASNWAGDNQPQHF
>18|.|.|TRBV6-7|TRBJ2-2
TGTGCCAGCAGTTACAAGGTCTGGGCGGAGGCGGGTGACGGGGAGCTGTTTTTT
CASSYKVWAEAGDGELFF
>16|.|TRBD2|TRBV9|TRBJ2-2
TGTGCCAGCAGCGTAGGGACTAGTAGCGCCTCTGGGGAGCTGTTTTTT
CASSVGTSSASGELFF